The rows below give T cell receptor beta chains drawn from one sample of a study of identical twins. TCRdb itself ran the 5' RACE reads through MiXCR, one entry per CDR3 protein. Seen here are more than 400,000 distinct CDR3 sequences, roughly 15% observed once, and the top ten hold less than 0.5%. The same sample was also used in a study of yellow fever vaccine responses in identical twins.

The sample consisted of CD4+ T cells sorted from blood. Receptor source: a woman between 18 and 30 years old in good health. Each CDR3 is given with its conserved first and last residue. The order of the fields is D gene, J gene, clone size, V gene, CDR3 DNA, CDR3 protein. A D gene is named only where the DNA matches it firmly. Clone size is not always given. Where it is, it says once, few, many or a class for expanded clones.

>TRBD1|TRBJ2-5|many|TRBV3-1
TGTGCCAGCAGCCCCTCAGGGGGCGGGGAGACCCAGTACTTC
CASSPSGGGETQYF
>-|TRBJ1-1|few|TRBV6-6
TGTGCCAGCAGTTATGCGGGGAACACTGAAGCTTTCTTT
CASSYAGNTEAFF
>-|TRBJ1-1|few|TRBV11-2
TGTGCCAGCAGCTTACAGAGCATGAACACTGAAGCTTTCTTT
CASSLQSMNTEAFF
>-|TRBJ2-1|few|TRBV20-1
TGCAGTGCTCGCCAGGTCTACAATGAGCAGTTCTTC
CSARQVYNEQFF
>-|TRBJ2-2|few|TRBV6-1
TGTGCCAGCAGACGATCGAACACCGGGGAGCTGTTTTTT
CASRRSNTGELFF
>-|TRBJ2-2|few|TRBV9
TGTGCCAGCAGAGGGCCGGCGGAGAACACCGGGGAGCTGTTTTTT
CASRGPAENTGELFF
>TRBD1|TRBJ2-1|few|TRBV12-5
TGTGCTAGTGGCCCTGGACAGGTATACAATGAGCAGTTCTTC
CASGPGQVYNEQFF
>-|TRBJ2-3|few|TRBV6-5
TGTGCCAGCAGTTACTCGGCGACTACAGATACGCAGTATTTT
CASSYSATTDTQYF
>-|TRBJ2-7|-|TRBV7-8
TGTGCCAGCAGCTTAGCTTTGGGCTCCCGAAGGGAGCAGTACTTC
CASSLALGSRREQYF
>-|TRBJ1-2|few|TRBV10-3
TGTGCCATCAGTGAGGGTCGTGGGAGGGACTATGGCTACACCTTC
CAISEGRGRDYGYTF
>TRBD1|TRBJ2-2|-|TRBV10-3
TGTGCCATCAGTGCATTGGGACAGGGACTAAACACCGGGGAGCTGTTTTTT
CAISALGQGLNTGELFF
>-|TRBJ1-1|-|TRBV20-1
TGCAGTGCTAGTCCTGGGGGCGGGGGGGGCACTGAAGCTTTCTTT
CSASPGGGGGTEAFF
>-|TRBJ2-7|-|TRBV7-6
TGTGCCAGCAGCTTAGTACAGGTTGTGGGGAAACCCTACGAGCAGTACTTC
CASSLVQVVGKPYEQYF
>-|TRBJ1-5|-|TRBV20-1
TGCAGTGCCCTACTTCTAGGGGAACGCGATCAGCCCCAGCATTTT
CSALLLGERDQPQHF
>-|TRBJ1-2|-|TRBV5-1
TGCGCCAGCAGCTTTAGTTCGACAGAAACGAGGGGCTACACCTTC
CASSFSSTETRGYTF
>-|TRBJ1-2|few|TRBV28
TGTGCCAGCAGCCCAGGCCGTGGCTACACCTTC
CASSPGRGYTF
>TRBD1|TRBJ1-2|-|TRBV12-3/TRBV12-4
TGTGCCAGCAGTTCCTGGGACAGCTATGTTGGCTACACCTTC
CASSSWDSYVGYTF
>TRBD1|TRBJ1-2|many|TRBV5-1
TGCGCCAGCAGCGGCCGACAGGGTGTAGATGGCTACACCTTC
CASSGRQGVDGYTF
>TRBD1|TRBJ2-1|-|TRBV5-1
TGCGCCAGCAGCTTGGGGGGACAGCCTGAGCAGTTCTTC
CASSLGGQPEQFF
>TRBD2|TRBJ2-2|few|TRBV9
TGTGCCAGCAGCGAGAGAGGTAGCGGGAGACCGCCCAACACCGGGGAGCTGTTTTTT
CASSERGSGRPPNTGELFF
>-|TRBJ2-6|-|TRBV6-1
TGTGCCAGCAGAACCGGGGGCCACTCTGGGGCCAACGTCCTGACTTTC
CASRTGGHSGANVLTF
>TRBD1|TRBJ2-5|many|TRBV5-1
TGTGCCAGCAGCTTGGGGACAGAAGAGACCCAGTACTTC
CASSLGTEETQYF
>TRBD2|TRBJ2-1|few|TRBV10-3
TGTGCCATCAGTGGGGTGGCGGGAGTAACCTACAATGAGCAGTTCTTC
CAISGVAGVTYNEQFF
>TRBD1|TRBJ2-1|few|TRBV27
TGTGCCAGCAGACTGGACAGGGGGCGAGAGCAGTTCTTC
CASRLDRGREQFF